Listed below are T cell receptor beta chains from one sample, sequenced in a study of post-analysis software for immune sequencing data. TCRdb recomputed calls from the PCR reads with MiXCR, one row per CDR3 protein. This table has hundreds of thousands of distinct CDR3 sequences, around 64% appearing once. The sequenced sample consisted of blood. Source of these receptors: a girl aged 2-10 years with multiple sclerosis. CDR3s include the opening cysteine and the closing phenylalanine or tryptophan. D genes are given only for firm matches. Clone size appears in some rows only: once, few, many, or a class for an expanded clone.

TRBJ2-1 | TRBV6-5 | . | TRBD1 | 13 | CASSLTGGSEQFF | TGTGCCAGCAGTTTGACAGGGGGGAGTGAGCAGTTCTTC
TRBJ1-6 | TRBV7-2 | . | . | 13 | CACRAVYNSPLHF | TGTGCCTGCCGGGCGGTCTATAATTCACCCCTCCACTTT
TRBJ2-1 | TRBV29-1 | few | . | 14 | CSADTGTNYREQFF | TGCAGCGCGGATACCGGGACAAATTATCGAGAGCAGTTCTTC
TRBJ2-3 | TRBV6-2/TRBV6-3 | . | . | 14 | CASSYGISTDTQYF | TGTGCCAGCAGTTACGGAATTTCGACAGATACGCAGTATTTT
TRBJ2-3 | TRBV29-1 | . | TRBD1 | 16 | CSVDFLDRGITDTQYF | TGCAGCGTTGACTTCTTGGACAGGGGGATTACAGATACGCAGTATTTT
TRBJ2-3 | TRBV29-1 | few | TRBD2 | 15 | CSVGGTSGSTDTQYF | TGCAGCGTCGGGGGGACTAGCGGGAGCACAGATACGCAGTATTTT
TRBJ2-7 | TRBV5-1 | . | . | 13 | CASSFEGFGEQYF | TGCGCCAGCAGCTTTGAGGGTTTTGGCGAGCAGTACTTC
TRBJ2-1 | TRBV5-1 | . | TRBD2 | 15 | CASSPLADSYNEQFF | TGCGCCAGCAGCCCTCTAGCGGACTCCTACAATGAGCAGTTCTTC
TRBJ1-1 | TRBV6-5 | . | . | 12 | CASRSGVKEAFF | TGTGCCAGCAGGTCCGGGGTAAAGGAAGCTTTCTTT
TRBJ1-2 | TRBV5-1 | . | . | 13 | CASSLGNTYGYTF | TGCGCCAGCAGCTTGGGGAATACGTATGGCTACACCTTC
TRBJ2-1 | TRBV11-2 | . | TRBD2 | 16 | CASSSPRLAGGNEQFF | TGTGCCAGCAGCTCTCCCCGACTAGCGGGGGGCAATGAGCAGTTCTTC
TRBJ2-7 | TRBV15 | . | TRBD2 | 15 | CATSRDASGAYEQYF | TGTGCCACCAGCAGAGATGCTAGCGGGGCCTACGAGCAGTACTTC
TRBJ2-7 | TRBV20-1 | . | TRBD2 | 15 | CSASPLAGEIHEQYF | TGCAGTGCTAGCCCGCTAGCGGGGGAGATCCACGAGCAGTACTTC
TRBJ2-1 | TRBV27 | . | . | 14 | CASSLTGTQNGQFF | TGTGCCAGCAGTTTAACCGGGACTCAAAATGGGCAGTTCTTC
TRBJ2-1 | TRBV7-2 | . | TRBD1 | 16 | CASRSGGTGGYNEQFF | TGTGCCAGCAGGTCCGGAGGGACAGGGGGTTACAATGAGCAGTTCTTC
TRBJ2-7 | TRBV11-2 | few | . | 21 | CASSLFPRGFGVEGISYEQYF | TGTGCCAGCAGCTTATTTCCGAGGGGGTTCGGGGTTGAAGGTATCTCCTACGAGCAGTACTTC
TRBJ2-1 | TRBV12-3/TRBV12-4 | . | . | 16 | CASSFGRGSSYNEQFF | TGTGCCAGCAGTTTTGGGAGGGGGTCCTCCTACAATGAGCAGTTCTTC